One and the same sample provided the 13 T cell receptor beta chains below, sequenced in a study of Ad26.COV2.S vaccination and SARS-CoV-2 variants. Described treatment: about 20 received Ad26.COV2.S at low or high dose, single or two shots; about 5 received placebo; per-sample allocation not given. Specimen acquisition occurred on day 63 following the initial vaccine or placebo injection. Clones were sequenced by immunoSEQ multiplex PCR, and TCRdb holds only the in-frame ones, with some missing. The table includes about 390,000 clones, 75% to 90% detected once. Sequencing used peripheral blood, obtained in a trial of Ad26.COV2.S vaccine versus placebo. The receptors derive from a person between 18 and 65 years old who received the Ad26.COV2.S COVID-19 vaccine or a placebo.

The CDR3 region is CASSQGGTGGRGEKLFF. The CDR3 DNA sequence: TGCGCCAGCAGCCAAGGTGGGACAGGGGGTAGAGGTGAAAAACTGTTTTTT. This chain joins TRBV4-3 and TRBJ1-4, with TRBD1 matching over 11 bases. The CDR3 sequence is 17 residues long. CDR1 is LGHNA and CDR2 is YSLEER in the germline V gene. V shed 1 base, J shed 7 bases, and the junction held 8 bases outside the gene matches.

As to this clone: This specimen includes other DNA sequences encoding the same CDR3. V gene TRBV18 combines with J gene TRBJ1-5; D unresolved. Germline CDR1 and CDR2: KGHSH and LQKENI. The CDR3 is made up of 14 amino acids. The V gene lost 2 bases and the J gene lost 3 bases, with 8 bases spanning the gap. The CDR3 region has the DNA TGTGCCAGCTCACCATCCGGGGACAATCAGCCCCAGCATTTT. Its translation is CASSPSGDNQPQHF.

V and J are TRBV7-9 and TRBJ1-1; TRBD1 aligns across 8 bases. The ends lost 2 bases at V and 6 bases at J; junction bases unmatched: 11. The CDR3 extends over 16 amino acids. The germline V gene has CDR1 SEHNR and CDR2 FQNEAQ (reference sequence). The CDR3 nucleotides read TGTGCCAGCAGCTTACCGTCAGGGGGCCGAACACCTGAAGCTTTCTTT. It specifies CASSLPSGGRTPEAFF.

V is TRBV6-2 or TRBV6-3 and J is TRBJ2-1; 9 bases line up with TRBD1. The CDR3 runs 16 residues. V trimming: 6 bases; J trimming: 7 bases; junction bases outside the gene matches: 13. Germline V gene data show CDR1 as MNHEY and CDR2 as SVGEGT. CDR3 nucleotides: TGTGCCAGCAGCCTAACCCTTCCGGGACAGGGTAATGAGCAGTTCTTC. Protein: CASSLTLPGQGNEQFF.

The CDR3 here is CASSLSLQGSGPLHF. CDR3 DNA sequence: TGCGCCAGCAGCTTGTCGCTCCAGGGGAGTGGGCCCCTCCACTTT. The chain employs TRBV5-1 and TRBJ1-6, with D possibly matching TRBD1 (6 bases). Trimming left V 1 base short and J 13 bases short, with 18 bases between. The CDR3 covers 15 residues. The V gene's germline CDR1 is SGHRS and CDR2 YFSETQ.

The chain couples TRBV27 to TRBJ1-6; 7 nucleotides agree with TRBD1. Germline loops: CDR1 MNHEY, CDR2 SMNVEV (reference sequence). Trimming took 7 bases from V and 7 from J; bases not matched to a gene: 7. The CDR3 runs to 14 residues. The CDR3 protein is CASTWGQSNSPLHF. Here the CDR3 DNA reads TGTGCCAGCACTTGGGGACAGTCCAATTCACCCCTCCACTTT.

The V and J genes are TRBV27 and TRBJ1-1, with D uncertain. Trimming pared 7 bases from V and 10 bases from J, leaving 13 bases between. Looked up from germline, CDR1 is MNHEY and CDR2 is SMNVEV (reference sequence). This CDR3 is 11 amino acids long. The CDR3 reads CASTSSTGAFF. CDR3 DNA sequence: TGTGCCAGCACATCCTCTACGGGAGCTTTCTTT.

This clone was picked up a small number of times. J is TRBJ1-2 and V is TRBV5-1, with D possibly being TRBD1 (5 bases). This CDR3 is 13 amino acids long. Germline values: CDR1 SGHRS, CDR2 YFSETQ. Deletions cut 0 bases from V and 4 bases from J, with 7 bases between. The CDR3 DNA sequence: TGCGCCAGCAGCTTGGAAACAGGCTATGGCTACACCTTC. Protein product: CASSLETGYGYTF.

In this sample, this clone turned up once. The chain recombines TRBV3-1 (or the pseudogene TRBV3-2) with TRBJ2-7, with D perhaps TRBD1 (7 bases). The CDR3 extends over 16 amino acids. The germline V and J ends were trimmed by 7 bases and 6 bases, with 25 bases remaining between them. The V gene's germline CDR1 is LGHDT and CDR2 YNNKEL (reference sequence). This CDR3 is CASNQGGGLAKTEQYF. In DNA, the CDR3 is TGTGCCAGCAACCAGGGGGGTGGGCTAGCGAAGACCGAGCAGTACTTC.

A note on this clone: The junction and the germline gene differ at one end; a read error may be behind it. The chain employs TRBV3-1 (or the pseudogene TRBV3-2) and TRBJ1-2; the D is unclear. Germline assignment: CDR1 LGHDT and CDR2 YNNKEL (reference sequence). CDR3 length: 15 amino acids. The CDR3 sequence is CASSQAAGSNFGYTF. The CDR3 DNA reads TGTGCCAGCAGCCAAGCCGCCGGGAGTAACTTTGGCTACACCTTC.

The chain employs TRBV11-2 and TRBJ1-1; D ambiguous. The CDR3 covers 13 residues. Per the germline V gene, CDR1 is SGHAT and CDR2 is FQNNGV. V was clipped by 2 bases and J by 6 bases, with 10 bases between them. The CDR3 coding sequence is TGTGCCAGCAGCTTAATTAGTGCTGCTGAAGCTTTCTTT. Protein sequence: CASSLISAAEAFF.

This chain links TRBV14 with TRBJ2-1; D gene uncertain. V lost 2 bases and J 6 bases, leaving 20 bases between the germline ends. CDR1 and CDR2 from the germline V gene are SGHDN and FVKESK. The CDR3 runs 17 residues. CDR3 residues: CASSQLTYGVSINEQFF. The CDR3 coding sequence is TGTGCCAGCAGCCAACTAACTTATGGTGTGAGTATCAATGAGCAGTTCTTC.

This chain links TRBV27 with TRBJ2-6; D remains unclear. Trimming took 1 base from V and 0 from J, leaving 4 bases between them. CDR1 is MNHEY and CDR2 is SMNVEV in the germline V gene (reference sequence). The CDR3 length is 15 residues. DNA of the CDR3: TGTGCCAGCAGTTTATGGCTCTCTGGGGCCAACGTCCTGACTTTC. It encodes CASSLWLSGANVLTF.